This TCR beta chain emerged from a study of cytomegalovirus exposure and HLA in healthy donors. This PCR relied on a set of 60 Vbeta primers and 13 Jbeta primers. Clones were read by immunoSEQ multiplex PCR, and TCRdb kept only the in-frame ones, dropping some. The sample lists about 200,000 clones, roughly three quarters seen once, with roughly 1.5% in the top ten. Material: PBMCs. The sequence came from a man aged 50 to 59 in good health and CMV-seronegative.

In DNA, the CDR3 is TGTGCCAGCAGCTTGGAGGGGGCGGCTGGCTACACCTTC. Translation: CASSLEGAAGYTF. The V and J genes are TRBV5-4 and TRBJ1-2, with 7 bases lining up with TRBD1. CDR3 length: 13 residues. V was clipped by 0 bases and J by 7 bases; unmatched bases: 3. Germline assignment: CDR1 SGHNT and CDR2 YYREEE (reference sequence). The variable domain in full, with the rest retrieved from reference TRBV5-4 and TRBJ1-2, is ETGVTQSPTHLIKTRGQQVTLRCSSQSGHNTVSWYQQALGQGPQFIFQYYREEENGRGNFPPRFSGLQFPNYSSELNVNALELDDSALYLCASSLEGAAGYTFGSGTRLTVV.